This T cell receptor (beta chain) came from a study of cytomegalovirus exposure and HLA in healthy donors. Trimming removed 1 base from V and 8 bases from J; junction bases left unmatched: 10. The germline gives CDR1 SGHRS, CDR2 YFSETQ. This CDR3 has 16 residues. A word on this clone: Its antigen is undetermined.

Each donor's status was that of a healthy bone marrow donor. General study results and limits: High sensitivity and specificity were reportedly achieved when the classifier diagnosed cytomegalovirus status. A previous analysis found most TCR beta V segments productive roughly 90% or roughly 30% of the time.

The PCR employed 60 Vbeta primers together with 13 Jbeta primers. TCRdb's table, derived via immunoSEQ multiplex PCR, lists solely in-frame clones and lacks some. Of 100,000 to 150,000 clones listed, approximately 80% are singletons. Sequences were obtained from PBMCs. This chain uses TRBV5-1 with TRBJ2-2, with 8 positions matching TRBD2. This receptor was identified in a woman between 40 and 50 years old in good health and CMV-seronegative. CDR3 amino acids: CASSLSARAGDGELFF. As DNA, the CDR3 is TGCGCCAGCAGCTTGAGTGCGCGAGCGGGAGATGGGGAGCTGTTTTTT.